This T cell receptor beta chain was recorded in a study of blood T cell repertoires in COVID-19. Per the study methods: Reference gene primers were amplified, and this amplification served to estimate nucleated cell counts. Method: immunoSEQ multiplex PCR; TCRdb's copy keeps in-frame clones and lacks some. That table gives V, J and clone size, and the DNA gave D and trimming. The table has around 200,000 clones, around 88% seen once. Researchers sorted participants into cohorts using their self-reported clinical history. V was cut by 8 bases and J by 2 bases, with 12 bases left in between. Germline V gene sequence: CDR1 MNHEY, CDR2 SVGAGI. There are 13 residues in the CDR3.

The chain uses TRBV6-5 and TRBJ2-5; maybe TRBD2 (6 bases). Sequencing was carried out using PBMCs or T cells enriched from blood (not recorded which). The clonotype was recovered from a man aged 40-49 years with acute COVID-19. The CDR3 DNA reads as TGTGCCAGCGGATATGCGGGGCAAGAGACCCAGTACTTC. Its translation: CASGYAGQETQYF.